This T cell receptor beta chain originates from a study of metastatic and nonmetastatic thyroid tumors. For the study at large: The study looked at repertoires side by side in blood and in tumor or nodule tissue from malignant and benign thyroid patients. Regarding the study as a whole: TCR beta diversity was reportedly significantly higher in malignant thyroid tumors than benign nodules, in blood and tumor.

A note on this clone: What it binds is unknown.

TCRdb called clones again from the PCR reads with MiXCR. Seen here are tens of thousands of clones, 25% to 30% observed once, and the top ten hold approximately 6%. The entire patient cohort was treatment-naive prior to thyroid surgery. Sequencing used blood. This sequence was found in a female donor with papillary thyroid cancer or a benign thyroid nodule (not recorded which). Some clones in this sample may be carry-over from other donors' samples.

The CDR3 coding sequence is TGCGCCAGTAGGGTCGGGACAAGAAGCTACGAGCAGTACTTC. Protein: CASRVGTRSYEQYF. This chain connects TRBV5-1 to TRBJ2-7, with a weak D call TRBD1 (6 bases). From germline, CDR1 is SGHRS and CDR2 YFSETQ. The ends were cut back, 8 bases at V and 3 bases at J, with 18 bases in the middle. The CDR3 totals 14 residues.